Here is one T cell receptor (beta chain) with its context. Its cognate antigen has yet to be identified. No much larger clone exists at a distance of one base, and base qualities are not known. This specimen belongs to a study of patients and donors after allogeneic stem cell transplantation (dated by TCRdb to between 2020 and 2021). Receptor amplification or capture employed RT-PCR. These reads were obtained on a NextSeq 550. TCRdb applied fastp at Q25 and MiXCR to the public reads, then kept only in-frame beta chains. Each record represents a unique CDR3 protein, reported with the most common genes and DNA among its rows. The sample includes about 410,000 distinct CDR3 sequences, with roughly 16% observed a single time. The ten top clones hold just over 7% of the sample. The CDR3 goes from the cysteine to the phenylalanine over 19 residues. The DNA shown is the 57-base CDR3, in frame from base 1. Based on the germline V gene (reference sequence), the CDR1 and CDR2 sequences are SGHNT and YYREEE. V is cut back by 0 bases and J by 4 bases, with 16 bases in the junction unmatched.

The V and J genes are TRBV5-4 and TRBJ2-7; TRBD2 lines up with 10 middle nucleotides. This receptor was obtained from a human donor who was either an allogeneic HSCT recipient or a stem cell or donor lymphocyte infusion donor (not recorded which). It is not recorded whose cells these are; they may come from a transplant donor. Sequenced sample: blood, either unsorted or a sorted T cell fraction (not recorded which). The DNA reads TGTGCCAGCAGCTTGGGAGTAAGCGGGAGGGCCGCTTCGGTTTACGAGCAGTACTTC. It translates as CASSLGVSGRAASVYEQYF.